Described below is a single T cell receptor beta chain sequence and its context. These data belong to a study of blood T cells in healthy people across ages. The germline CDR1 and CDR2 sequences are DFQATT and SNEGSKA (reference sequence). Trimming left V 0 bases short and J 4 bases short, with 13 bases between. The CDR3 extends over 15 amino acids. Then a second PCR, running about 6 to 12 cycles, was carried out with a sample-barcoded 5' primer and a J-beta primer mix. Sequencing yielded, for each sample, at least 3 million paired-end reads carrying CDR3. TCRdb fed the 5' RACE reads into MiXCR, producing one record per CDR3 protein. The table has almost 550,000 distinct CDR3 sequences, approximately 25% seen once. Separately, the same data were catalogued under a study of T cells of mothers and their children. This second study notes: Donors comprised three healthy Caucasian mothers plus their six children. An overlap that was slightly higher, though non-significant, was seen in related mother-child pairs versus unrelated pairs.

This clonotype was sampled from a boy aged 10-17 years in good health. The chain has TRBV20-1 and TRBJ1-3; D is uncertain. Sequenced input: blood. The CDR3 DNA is TGCAGTGCTAGAGATCCCGAGATGCCCGGAAACACCATATATTTT. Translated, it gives CSARDPEMPGNTIYF.